The 5 T cell receptor beta chains in this list originate from one sample, sequenced in a study of cytomegalovirus exposure and HLA in healthy donors. Primers for the PCR totalled 60 Vbeta and 13 Jbeta. Method: immunoSEQ multiplex PCR; TCRdb's copy keeps in-frame clones and lacks some. Of around 120,000 clones detected, roughly 77% appear once; the ten largest clones hold almost 6%. The sequencing input was PBMCs. The receptors were gathered from a woman in her forties in good health and CMV-seropositive.

The chain couples TRBV19 to TRBJ1-5, with unresolved D. V lost 1 base and J 3 bases, leaving 10 bases between the germline ends. Germline values: CDR1 LNHDA, CDR2 SQIVND (reference sequence). CDR3 length: 15 amino acids. Written as DNA, the CDR3 is TGTGCCAGTAGTATAGCTCAGTCAATCAATCAGCCCCAGCATTTT. It specifies CASSIAQSINQPQHF.

The chain employs TRBV2 and TRBJ2-5; a possible D gene is TRBD1 (6 bases). V lost 1 base to trimming and J lost 4 bases, with 13 bases between them. Germline V gene lookup returns CDR1 SNHLY and CDR2 FYNNEI. This CDR3 has 15 residues. The chain's CDR3 is CASSEEGQGIETQYF. The CDR3 DNA is TGTGCCAGCAGTGAAGAGGGGCAGGGGATAGAGACCCAGTACTTC.

V usage is TRBV13 and J usage is TRBJ1-4; D is uncertain. The CDR3 length is 15 residues. CDR1 and CDR2 from the germline V gene are PRHDT and FYEKMQ (reference sequence). V gave up 4 bases and J gave up 8 bases, with 17 bases separating them. CDR3 loop: CASSSLMGPREKLFF. In DNA form, the CDR3 reads TGTGCCAGCAGCTCCCTAATGGGTCCTAGGGAAAAACTGTTTTTT.

V gene TRBV5-1 combines with J gene TRBJ2-5; a possible D gene is TRBD2 (6 bases). The assigned J gene may be wrong: the sequence end matches TRBJ2-7 better. This CDR3 region has 13 residues. CDR1 is SGHRS, CDR2 YFSETQ, per germline. CDR3 protein: CASSLNGGYEQYF. For the CDR3, the DNA is TGCGCCAGCAGCTTGAATGGGGGGTACGAGCAGTACTTC.

This chain connects TRBV6-6 to TRBJ2-7, with 10 positions matching TRBD1. The CDR3 sequence is 14 residues long. Germline V lookup: CDR1 MNHNY, CDR2 SVGAGI (reference sequence). The V segment lost 6 bases and the J segment 3 bases; nucleotides outside the gene matches: 5. The CDR3 is CASSWTGGNYEQYF. CDR3 nucleotides: TGTGCCAGCAGCTGGACAGGGGGTAACTACGAGCAGTACTTC.